Listed below are T cell receptor beta chains from one sample, sequenced in a study of blood T cell repertoires in COVID-19. TCRdb keeps only in-frame clones here, not all; method: immunoSEQ multiplex PCR. This table holds a few hundred thousand clones, around 80% found once. The source material was peripheral blood. Receptors originate from a middle-aged woman who had recovered from COVID-19. CDR3s leave out the opening cysteine and the closing phenylalanine or tryptophan.

V gene	J gene	CDR3 protein
TRBV5-1	TRBJ1-6	ASSLTGDYNSPLH
TRBV30	TRBJ1-1	AWSGTANTEAF
TRBV7-2	TRBJ2-1	ASSLDAGLVSGEQF
TRBV7-2	TRBJ2-3	ATRGELSTDTQY
TRBV11-2	TRBJ1-1	ASMTFANTEAF
TRBV6-1	TRBJ1-2	ASSELAGTYGYT
TRBV6-5	TRBJ2-3	ASSQTRDTQY
TRBV19	TRBJ1-5	ASRIGASDQPQH
TRBV19	TRBJ1-6	ASRIPGQNYNSPLH
TRBV7-2	TRBJ2-7	ASSLAEGVEQY
TRBV7-2	TRBJ2-5	ASCTTGVEETQY
TRBV19	TRBJ1-2	ATKTSPGTGSGYT
TRBV5-5	TRBJ2-3	ASNDGQRGGTDTQY
TRBV28	TRBJ1-2	ASSYDRPYGYT
TRBV4-2	TRBJ2-1	ASSQEGQVYNEQF
TRBV29-1	TRBJ2-1	SVVAGGLYNEQF
TRBV13	TRBJ2-7	ASSTRPGIYEQY